Listed below are T cell receptor beta chains from one sample, sequenced in a study of T cells in Graves' hyperthyroidism and ophthalmopathy. MiXCR, run by TCRdb on the multiplex PCR reads, gives a single entry per CDR3 protein. The table has about 690,000 distinct CDR3 sequences, around 15% seen once. Sequenced material: blood. The receptors originated from a man aged 50 to 60 with Graves' hyperthyroidism. CDR3s include the opening cysteine and the closing phenylalanine or tryptophan. A D gene is named only where the DNA matches it firmly. Clone size is not always given. Where it is, it says once, few, many or a class for expanded clones.

size: .
J: TRBJ1-5
D: .
V: TRBV28
CDR3: CASSHSYQPQHF
DNA: TGTGCCAGCAGTCACAGCTATCAGCCCCAGCATTTT

size: few
J: TRBJ1-1
D: .
V: TRBV19
CDR3: CASSIGRANTEAFF
DNA: TGTGCCAGTAGTATTGGCAGGGCCAACACTGAAGCTTTCTTT

size: many
J: TRBJ1-2
D: .
V: TRBV6-1
CDR3: CASSEVRRDGVNYGYTF
DNA: TGTGCCAGCAGTGAGGTACGTCGGGACGGCGTTAACTATGGCTACACCTTC

size: .
J: TRBJ2-7
D: .
V: TRBV28
CDR3: CASSFVSTYEQYF
DNA: TGTGCCAGCAGTTTTGTGAGTACCTACGAGCAGTACTTC

size: few
J: TRBJ2-5
D: .
V: TRBV5-1
CDR3: CASSLGGTPTQETQYF
DNA: TGCGCCAGCAGCTTGGGTGGGACACCAACCCAAGAGACCCAGTACTTC

size: many
J: TRBJ2-4
D: .
V: TRBV28
CDR3: CASSLTGGPAVTKNIQYF
DNA: TGTGCCAGCAGTTTAACGGGTGGCCCTGCGGTGACCAAAAACATTCAGTACTTC

size: few
J: TRBJ1-2
D: TRBD1
V: TRBV6-5
CDR3: CASSYGTGRGYTF
DNA: TGTGCCAGCAGTTACGGGACAGGGAGAGGCTACACCTTC

size: few
J: TRBJ2-2
D: .
V: TRBV10-3
CDR3: CAISESVVRETGELFF
DNA: TGTGCCATCAGTGAGTCGGTTGTGCGGGAAACCGGGGAGCTGTTTTTT

size: many
J: TRBJ2-5
D: TRBD1
V: TRBV3-1
CDR3: CASSQRDRSQETQYF
DNA: TGTGCCAGCAGCCAAAGGGACAGGTCCCAAGAGACCCAGTACTTC

size: .
J: TRBJ2-3
D: .
V: TRBV10-3
CDR3: CAIAEGTDTQYF
DNA: TGTGCCATCGCGGAGGGGACAGATACGCAGTATTTT

size: many
J: TRBJ1-2
D: .
V: TRBV28
CDR3: CASSLADRRGGYTF
DNA: TGTGCCAGCAGTTTAGCGGACAGACGGGGAGGCTACACCTTC

size: .
J: TRBJ2-1
D: .
V: TRBV10-1
CDR3: CASGDPVYNEQFF
DNA: TGCGCCAGCGGGGACCCGGTCTACAATGAGCAGTTCTTC

size: many
J: TRBJ2-3
D: TRBD2
V: TRBV12-5
CDR3: CASGGGGTDTQYF
DNA: TGTGCTAGTGGTGGGGGGGGCACAGATACGCAGTATTTT

size: many
J: TRBJ1-1
D: .
V: TRBV7-9
CDR3: CASSSPGTRKAEAFF
DNA: TGTGCCAGCAGCTCCCCCGGGACGAGGAAGGCTGAAGCTTTCTTT